Shown below are 30 T cell receptor beta chains from a single sample sequenced in a study of blood T cell repertoires in COVID-19. The protocol was immunoSEQ multiplex PCR, while the TCRdb copy is restricted to in-frame clones and leaves out a portion. The sample has roughly 410,000 clones, about 88% seen once. Sequencing input: peripheral blood. The source of these receptors is a woman aged 40 to 50 with COVID-19, enrolled during active disease.

This sequence joins TRBV30 and TRBJ1-1; D gene uncertain. Trimming cost V 8 bases and J 0 bases, with 16 bases left between them. Germline lookup yields CDR1 GTSNPN and CDR2 SVGIG (reference sequence). This CDR3 spans 14 amino acids. CDR3 in DNA: TGTGCCGCGGGGTCATTGGAGATGAACACTGAAGCTTTCTTT. It yields the protein CAAGSLEMNTEAFF.

This CDR3 reads CASIPGLAGGTSTDTQYF. In DNA form, the CDR3 reads TGTGCCAGCATTCCTGGACTAGCGGGGGGGACGAGCACAGATACGCAGTATTTT. The J gene is TRBJ2-3, the V gene TRBV2; 15 positions agree with TRBD2. In germline, CDR1 is SNHLY, CDR2 FYNNEI. Trimming cost V 7 bases and J 0 bases; bases outside gene matches: 8. This CDR3 has 18 residues.

As to this clone: Other DNA sequences in this sample translate to the same CDR3. The chain is built from TRBV28 and TRBJ2-3, with D perhaps TRBD2 (5 bases). Germline CDR1 MDHEN, CDR2 SYDVKM. Trimming pared 3 bases from V and 1 base from J, leaving 8 bases between. The CDR3 extends over 14 amino acids. The CDR3 is CASSFLSGTDTQYF. Written as DNA, the CDR3 is TGTGCCAGCAGTTTCCTTAGCGGCACAGATACGCAGTATTTT.

This clone was picked up a small number of times. This chain joins TRBV2 and TRBJ2-7, with D possibly matching TRBD2 (6 bases). Germline CDR1 and CDR2: SNHLY and FYNNEI. The V end was cut by 4 bases, the J end by 2 bases, with 9 bases between. This CDR3 has 13 amino acids. CDR3 region: CASSAGRPYEQYF. In DNA, the CDR3 is TGTGCCAGCAGTGCAGGGAGGCCCTACGAGCAGTACTTC.

The chain links TRBV27 to TRBJ1-1; 7 bases map to TRBD1. This CDR3 region has 14 residues. Unmatched junction bases numbered 8, after V lost 5 bases and J lost 5 bases. The germline CDR1 and CDR2 sequences are MNHEY and SMNVEV (reference sequence). The CDR3 here is CASSPYRGRTEAFF. The CDR3 DNA reads as TGTGCCAGCAGTCCGTACAGGGGTCGGACTGAAGCTTTCTTT.

The chain combines TRBV28 with TRBJ1-1; TRBD1 matches 8 bases. This CDR3 is built from 15 residues. The V segment lost 5 bases and the J segment 7 bases; nucleotides outside the gene matches: 12. The germline gives CDR1 MDHEN, CDR2 SYDVKM. The CDR3 spells CASSALLTGESEAFF. CDR3 in DNA: TGTGCCAGCAGTGCCCTCTTGACAGGGGAAAGTGAAGCTTTCTTT. The full variable domain, in which reference TRBV28 and TRBJ1-1 provide the parts outside the CDR3, is DVKVTQSSRYLVKRTGEKVFLECVQDMDHENMFWYRQDPGLGLRLIYFSYDVKMKEKGDIPEGYSVSREKKERFSLILESASTNQTSMYLCASSALLTGESEAFFGQGTRLTVV.

The rearrangement links TRBV12-2 to TRBJ2-7; TRBD2, as called in the table, went unchecked against the DNA. TRBV12-2 is given as a pseudogene. The CDR3 is 17 amino acids. CDR3 loop: CASRLAYIGGKAYEQYF. As DNA, the CDR3 is TGTGCAAGTCGCTTAGCGTACATTGGAGGGAAAGCCTACGAGCAGTACTTC.

In its sample, this clone was seen a few times. Other DNA sequences in this sample translate to the same CDR3. V and J are TRBV5-1 and TRBJ1-5; D ambiguous. The CDR3 totals 15 residues. CDR1 is SGHRS, CDR2 YFSETQ, per germline. Trimming cost V 0 bases and J 0 bases, with 7 bases left between them. CDR3 coding DNA: TGCGCCAGCAGCTTGGACAGCTATAGCAATCAGCCCCAGCATTTT. Translated, it gives CASSLDSYSNQPQHF.

This chain uses TRBV4-3 with TRBJ2-1, with 8 bases identical to TRBD2. Germline loops: CDR1 LGHNA, CDR2 YSLEER. The length of the CDR3 is 16 residues. V shed 0 bases, J shed 6 bases, and the junction held 7 bases outside the gene matches. The CDR3 region has the DNA TGCGCCAGCAGCCAAGATGTCGCGGGGGGACCCAATGAGCAGTTCTTC. Translation: CASSQDVAGGPNEQFF.

The chain's CDR3 is CASSELMEDTQYF. Here the CDR3 DNA reads TGTGCCAGCAGTGAGCTTATGGAGGATACGCAGTATTTT. This chain uses TRBV6-1 with TRBJ2-3; unclear D gene. Between the trimmed V and J ends, which lost 3 bases and 6 bases, there was a span of 10 bases. Germline V gives CDR1 MNHNS, CDR2 SASEGT. The CDR3 runs 13 residues.

The J gene is TRBJ2-7, the V gene TRBV6-5; perhaps TRBD1 as D (7 bases). From germline, CDR1 is MNHEY and CDR2 SVGAGI. The CDR3 is 15 amino acids. Between the trimmed V and J ends, which lost 7 bases and 2 bases, there was a span of 18 bases. CDR3 region: CASNTAAGQTYEQYF. The CDR3 DNA follows: TGTGCCAGCAACACCGCGGCGGGACAGACCTACGAGCAGTACTTC.

The V and J genes are TRBV9 and TRBJ2-5; TRBD2 is a possible D gene (7 bases). CDR3 size: 15 residues. The germline V gene has CDR1 SGDLS and CDR2 YYNGEE. V lost 0 bases, J lost 1 base, and 10 bases lay in between. The CDR3 DNA sequence: TGTGCCAGCAGCGTAGGAGGGGGGGTCCAAGAGACCCAGTACTTC. It yields the protein CASSVGGGVQETQYF.

The V and J genes are TRBV7-6 and TRBJ2-2; 8 nucleotides align to TRBD1. Germline V lookup: CDR1 SGHVS, CDR2 FNYEAQ. The junction had 8 bases not matched to a gene; V was cut back by 5 bases and J by 3 bases. The CDR3 is 16 amino acids. CDR3 residues: CASSPDRGEYTGELFF. The CDR3 nucleotides are TGTGCCAGCAGCCCAGACAGGGGCGAGTACACCGGGGAGCTGTTTTTT.

The chain employs TRBV7-2 and TRBJ1-1, with D perhaps TRBD1 (5 bases). The CDR3 sequence is 14 residues long. Trimming left V 2 bases short and J 5 bases short, with 12 bases between. Germline V gene sequence: CDR1 SGHTA, CDR2 FQGNSA. The CDR3 reads CASSLLGAGTEAFF. The CDR3 DNA reads as TGTGCCAGCAGCTTACTAGGGGCGGGAACTGAAGCTTTCTTT. Using reference TRBV7-2 and TRBJ1-1 for the parts outside the CDR3, the full variable domain is GAGVSQSPSNKVTEKGKDVELRCDPISGHTALYWYRQSLGQGLEFLIYFQGNSAPDKSGLPSDRFSAERTGGSVSTLTIQRTQQEDSAVYLCASSLLGAGTEAFFGQGTRLTVV.

Concerning this clone itself: One end of the junction varies from germline; a read error may be responsible. The chain joins TRBV2 to TRBJ2-7, with TRBD1 matching 8 bases. The CDR3 totals 12 residues. Looked up from germline, CDR1 is SNHLY and CDR2 is FYNNEI. The DNA of the CDR3 is TGTGCCAGCAGTCAAATTCCGGGACAGGCTGCCTTC. Protein product: CASSQIPGQAAF.

This clone was seen only a few times. The CDR3 nucleotides read TGTGCCAGCAGTTCTATTTACCGACAGAAGATCACTGAAGCTTTCTTT. Residues: CASSSIYRQKITEAFF. The V and J genes are TRBV5-6 and TRBJ1-1, with D possibly TRBD1 on 5 matching bases. Trimming stripped 5 bases from V and 4 bases from J, with 21 bases between. The CDR3 runs to 16 residues. Looked up from germline, CDR1 is SGHDT and CDR2 is YYEEEE.

The chain employs TRBV5-1 and TRBJ2-5, with TRBD1 matching 8 bases. Trimming removed 4 bases from V and 5 bases from J; junction bases left unmatched: 13. The CDR3 consists of 16 residues. Germline V gene data show CDR1 as SGHRS and CDR2 as YFSETQ. CDR3 DNA sequence: TGCGCCAGCAGCGAAAATACAGGGGGATCTGGTGAGACCCAGTACTTC. Its protein product is CASSENTGGSGETQYF.

J is TRBJ1-6 and V is TRBV28; tentatively, D is TRBD1 (5 bases). Germline assignment: CDR1 MDHEN and CDR2 SYDVKM. The CDR3 extends over 15 amino acids. The ends were cut back, 4 bases at V and 8 bases at J, with 15 bases in the middle. In DNA, the CDR3 is TGTGCCAGCAGTTCACCGGACATAAGGGATTCACCCCTCCACTTT. Its protein product is CASSSPDIRDSPLHF.

The chain recombines TRBV27 with TRBJ1-4; no reliable D call. CDR3 length equals 13 residues. The V gene's germline CDR1 is MNHEY and CDR2 SMNVEV (reference sequence). V lost 6 bases, J lost 5 bases, and 10 bases lay in between. The CDR3 reads CASRTHWNEKLFF. CDR3 sequence (DNA): TGTGCCAGCAGAACTCACTGGAATGAAAAACTGTTTTTT.

The V call is TRBV30, the J call TRBJ1-2; D is uncertain. Trimming stripped 1 base from V and 0 bases from J, with 6 bases between. CDR3 length equals 13 residues. CDR1 and CDR2 (germline): GTSNPN, SVGIG (reference sequence). CDR3 region: CAWSGEANYGYTF. For the CDR3, the DNA is TGTGCCTGGAGTGGGGAGGCTAACTATGGCTACACCTTC.

V gene TRBV18 combines with J gene TRBJ1-5; D gene ambiguous. The CDR3 runs 17 residues. CDR1 KGHSH and CDR2 LQKENI come from the germline V gene. Trimming stripped 3 bases from V and 0 bases from J, with 15 bases between. The CDR3 DNA is TGTGCCAGCTCACCTCGTGGAGGGCCCTTTAGCAATCAGCCCCAGCATTTT. It codes for CASSPRGGPFSNQPQHF.

The chain recombines TRBV5-1 with TRBJ2-3; 8 bases line up with TRBD2. V shed 2 bases and J 2 bases; nucleotides not matched to a gene: 4. This CDR3 region has 15 residues. The germline gives CDR1 SGHRS, CDR2 YFSETQ. The CDR3 DNA reads as TGCGCCAGCAGCTTAGGCGGGGGGATCACAGATACGCAGTATTTT. It specifies CASSLGGGITDTQYF.

This chain links TRBV7-9 with TRBJ2-3; 9 nucleotides align to TRBD1. The germline V gene has CDR1 SEHNR and CDR2 FQNEAQ (reference sequence). Unmatched junction bases numbered 16, after V lost 11 bases and J lost 4 bases. This CDR3 has 16 amino acids. The CDR3 is CAGLPLQGARADTQYF. In nucleotides, the CDR3 is TGTGCCGGATTACCACTACAGGGGGCGCGCGCAGATACGCAGTATTTT.

The rearrangement links TRBV7-2 to TRBJ1-1, with 11 bases fitting TRBD1. Germline CDR1 and CDR2: SGHTA and FQGNSA. Germline trimming cut 5 bases from V and 1 base from J; bases unmatched to any gene: 12. The CDR3 extends over 18 amino acids. CDR3 sequence reads: CASSRLGQGVSRNTEAFF. The DNA for the CDR3 is TGTGCCAGCAGCCGCCTGGGACAGGGGGTGTCGAGGAACACTGAAGCTTTCTTT.

The V call is TRBV28, the J call TRBJ1-4; possibly TRBD1 for D (5 bases). This CDR3 has 16 amino acids. CDR1 is MDHEN, CDR2 SYDVKM, per germline. Trimming cost V 2 bases and J 5 bases, with 15 bases left between them. The CDR3 DNA sequence: TGTGCCAGCAGTTTAGGGCAGGGTACCTCGAATGAAAAACTGTTTTTT. Translated, it gives CASSLGQGTSNEKLFF.

The gene calls are TRBV15 and TRBJ1-3; a possible D gene is TRBD1 (5 bases). CDR1 and CDR2 from the germline V gene are LNHNV and YYDKDF (reference sequence). Trimming left V 0 bases short and J 2 bases short, with 14 bases between. The CDR3 runs to 17 residues. The CDR3 bases are TGTGCCACCAGCAGAGATCTCTTGGGGGGTACTGGAAACACCATATATTTT. Translating it yields CATSRDLLGGTGNTIYF. Looking up the rest from reference TRBV15 and TRBJ1-3 gives the full variable domain: DAMVIQNPRYQVTQFGKPVTLSCSQTLNHNVMYWYQQKSSQAPKLLFHYYDKDFNNEADTPDNFQSRRPNTSFCFLDIRSPGLGDTAMYLCATSRDLLGGTGNTIYFGEGSWLTVV.

Of note for this clone: The same CDR3 arises from other DNA sequences in this sample as well. This chain joins TRBV9 and TRBJ1-6, with D uncertain. CDR3 length: 14 amino acids. From germline, CDR1 is SGDLS and CDR2 YYNGEE. Trimming shortened V by 0 bases and J by 8 bases, and 9 bases separated the two germline ends. The CDR3 spells CASSVAGVDSPLHF. CDR3 DNA: TGTGCCAGCAGCGTAGCCGGGGTGGATTCACCCCTCCACTTT.

V usage is TRBV12-3 or TRBV12-4 and J usage is TRBJ1-4; 7 nucleotides match TRBD1. The V and J ends lost 3 bases and 8 bases, in that order; junction bases with no gene match: 0. This CDR3 region has 12 residues. The CDR3 DNA reads as TGTGCCAGCAGTTTGGACAGGGAAAAACTGTTTTTT. Amino acid sequence: CASSLDREKLFF.

This clone was seen once. The gene calls are TRBV3-1 (or the pseudogene TRBV3-2) and TRBJ1-1; no clear D. CDR1 LGHDT and CDR2 YNNKEL come from the germline V gene (reference sequence). V was shortened by 4 bases and J by 7 bases, with 13 bases between the two germline ends. The CDR3 has 13 residues. For the CDR3, the DNA is TGTGCCAGCAGCCTCAGAGGAGGGAATGAAGCTTTCTTT. Residues: CASSLRGGNEAFF.

CDR3 DNA: TGTGCCAGCAGTAGTTACAGGGGTAGGACTAATGAAAAACTGTTTTTT. This translates into CASSSYRGRTNEKLFF. The V call is TRBV28, the J call TRBJ1-4; TRBD1 agrees at 7 bases. CDR1 and CDR2 (germline): MDHEN, SYDVKM. The CDR3 contains 16 residues. Germline trimming cut 5 bases from V and 2 bases from J; bases unmatched to any gene: 8.